This TCR beta chain was observed in a study of cytomegalovirus exposure and HLA in healthy donors. Study findings and constraints: A missense variant in DCLRE1C was later tied to TCR beta V- and J-gene trimming. The study labeled more than 150 TCR beta chains cytomegalovirus-associated.

The donors, nominally healthy at sampling, likely had unrecorded immune exposures. 13 Jbeta primers and 60 Vbeta primers were used for the PCR. Libraries were prepared by immunoSEQ multiplex PCR; TCRdb keeps only in-frame clonotypes and omits some of them. This table has over 100,000 clones, approximately 64% appearing once. This clone showed up just once. Its antigen is still unknown. Germline assignment: CDR1 SEHNR and CDR2 FQNEAQ (reference sequence). The CDR3 length is 19 residues. Trimming stripped 3 bases from V and 2 bases from J, with 22 bases between. V is TRBV7-9 and J is TRBJ2-2; TRBD1 is a possible D gene (6 bases). Sequences were obtained from PBMCs. The receptor comes from a human donor in good health. In DNA, the CDR3 is TGTGCCAGCAGCTTCGGATTGCAGGGGTTAAGTCCTAACACCGGGGAGCTGTTTTTT. Translation: CASSFGLQGLSPNTGELFF.